This is a list of T cell receptor beta chains from one sample in a study of monozygotic twins with inflammatory bowel disease. TCRdb reprocessed the 5' RACE reads and stores each CDR3 protein as one record, lacking DNA. The sample includes fewer than 350,000 distinct CDR3 sequences. Sequencing input: blood. The receptor set was obtained from a human donor with ulcerative colitis or Crohn's disease, or a healthy co-twin of an affected twin (not recorded which). Both conserved end residues are part of each CDR3.

j_call | v_call | cdr3_length | cdr3_aa
TRBJ2-2 | TRBV29-1 | 13 | CSVAQRVTGELFF
TRBJ2-1 | TRBV6-5 | 16 | CASSLGHLDRGNEQFF
TRBJ2-5 | TRBV5-1 | 15 | CASSELAALGETQYF
TRBJ1-1 | TRBV20-1 | 14 | CSATTGLGGTEAFF
TRBJ1-1 | TRBV5-4 | 16 | CASSLAGTGPNTEAFF
TRBJ1-6 | TRBV6-1 | 14 | CASSRPGWESPLHF
TRBJ1-5 | TRBV2 | 13 | CASSSGNNQPQHF
TRBJ2-7 | TRBV7-9 | 13 | CASSPSSSAEQYF
TRBJ2-7 | TRBV10-3 | 13 | CAISETGYYEQYF
TRBJ2-5 | TRBV10-3 | 19 | CAISESSGNSGLNQETQYF
TRBJ2-2 | TRBV12-3/TRBV12-4 | 14 | CASSLRLPTGVLFF
TRBJ2-7 | TRBV3-1 | 15 | CASSQGWTPSYEQYF
TRBJ1-5 | TRBV20-1 | 15 | CSAVRTGGTNQPQHF
TRBJ2-3 | TRBV7-2 | 12 | CASSLDLNPQYF
TRBJ2-6 | TRBV5-4 | 20 | CASSLSASTLENSGANVLTF
TRBJ2-1 | TRBV10-3 | 12 | CATGTNTNEQFF
TRBJ2-1 | TRBV27 | 16 | CASRSVKYDSLNEQFF
TRBJ2-2 | TRBV7-6 | 15 | CASSLARESTGELFF
TRBJ2-5 | TRBV29-1 | 13 | CSVDPGAEEAQYF
TRBJ1-2 | TRBV5-1 | 14 | CASSRESGVDGYTF
TRBJ2-1 | TRBV20-1 | 14 | CSARAIPGGREQFF
TRBJ2-3 | TRBV19 | 15 | CASSIAGGSTDTQYF
TRBJ1-5 | TRBV10-3 | 14 | CAISEPDGNQPQHF
TRBJ1-1 | TRBV12-3/TRBV12-4 | 14 | CASSTTGGNTEAFF
TRBJ1-2 | TRBV12-3/TRBV12-4 | 14 | CASSREGTLYGYTF
TRBJ2-1 | TRBV5-1 | 17 | CASSLATGMKSYNEQFF
TRBJ1-4 | TRBV5-6 | 14 | CASSLPGPNEKLFF
TRBJ1-2 | TRBV5-4 | 13 | CASSSRLPDGYTF
TRBJ2-3 | TRBV28 | 17 | CASSWGLAGGRADTQYF
TRBJ2-7 | TRBV5-1 | 16 | CASSFNGQGIGGEQYF
TRBJ1-2 | TRBV6-5 | 17 | CASSYQPGGLINYGYTF
TRBJ2-1 | TRBV24-1 | 14 | CATSRTSGNDEQFF
TRBJ1-1 | TRBV6-1 | 14 | CASTAGDKTSVAFF
TRBJ2-7 | TRBV12-3/TRBV12-4 | 14 | CASRGRVSSYEQYF
TRBJ1-1 | TRBV19 | 13 | CATTDRLNTEAFF
TRBJ2-5 | TRBV29-1 | 14 | CSVEGGGGQETQYF
TRBJ2-5 | TRBV27 | 14 | CASSSQTYQETQYF
TRBJ1-1 | TRBV25-1 | 16 | CASSEYRVSANTEAFF